The clone carrying this TCR beta chain was seen more than once but under ten times. The PCR used 60 Vbeta and 13 Jbeta primers. Original data processing: Approximately 11 million shared chains were among some 80 million unique TCR beta chains counted in a later analysis. The assay was immunoSEQ multiplex PCR, and TCRdb's table has in-frame clones only and misses some. V, J and clone size derive from that table, while D and trimming were established from the DNA sequence. The sample lists around 170,000 clones; around 76% were seen once. The record originates from a study of cytomegalovirus exposure and HLA in healthy donors. This CDR3 has 15 amino acids. The V segment lost 3 bases and the J segment 0 bases; nucleotides outside the gene matches: 4. Germline lookup yields CDR1 MDHEN and CDR2 SYDVKM.

Sequencing was performed on PBMCs. The chain employs TRBV28 and TRBJ2-5, with 7 bases fitting TRBD2. The sequence was obtained from a young woman in good health and CMV-seropositive. The DNA of the CDR3 is TGTGCCAGCAGTTTGACCCTAGCGGACCAAGAGACCCAGTACTTC. The encoded protein is CASSLTLADQETQYF.